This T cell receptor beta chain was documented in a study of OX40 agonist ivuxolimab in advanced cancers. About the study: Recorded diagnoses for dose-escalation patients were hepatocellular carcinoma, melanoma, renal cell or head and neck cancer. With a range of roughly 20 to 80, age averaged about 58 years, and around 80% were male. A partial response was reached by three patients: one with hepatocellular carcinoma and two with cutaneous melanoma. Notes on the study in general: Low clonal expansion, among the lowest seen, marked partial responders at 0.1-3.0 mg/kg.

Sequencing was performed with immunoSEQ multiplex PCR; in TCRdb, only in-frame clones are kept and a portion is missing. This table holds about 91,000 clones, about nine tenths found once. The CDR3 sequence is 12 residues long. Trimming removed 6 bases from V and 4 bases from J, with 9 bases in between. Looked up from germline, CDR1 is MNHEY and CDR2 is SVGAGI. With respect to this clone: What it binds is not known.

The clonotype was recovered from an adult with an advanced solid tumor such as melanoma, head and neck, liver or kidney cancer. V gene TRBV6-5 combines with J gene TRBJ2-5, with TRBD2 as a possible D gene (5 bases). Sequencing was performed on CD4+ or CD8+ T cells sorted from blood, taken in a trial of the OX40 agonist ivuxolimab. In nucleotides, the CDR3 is TGTGCCAGCAGGATGGGGAGAGAGACCCAGTACTTC. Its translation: CASRMGRETQYF.